The 10 T cell receptor beta chains reported below all come from one sample, sequenced in a study of identical twins. MiXCR, run by TCRdb on the 5' RACE reads, gives a single entry per CDR3 protein. The sample yields around 480,000 distinct CDR3 sequences, approximately 15% seen once. These data were also filed under a second study, of yellow fever vaccine responses in identical twins.

The sequenced sample was CD4+ T cells sorted from blood. The receptors come from a woman aged 18-29 years in good health.

This chain links TRBV10-3 with TRBJ2-5, with 8 bases aligning to TRBD2. Looked up from germline, CDR1 is ENHRY and CDR2 is SYGVKD. Trimming took 2 bases from V and 0 from J; bases not matched to a gene: 8. The CDR3 contains 17 residues. As DNA, the CDR3 is TGTGCCATCAGTGAGAGCACTAGCGGAGGGTACCAAGAGACCCAGTACTTC. Translated, it gives CAISESTSGGYQETQYF.

V is TRBV7-2 and J is TRBJ2-1, with TRBD2 identical over 8 bases. The germline gives CDR1 SGHTA, CDR2 FQGNSA. The V gene end was trimmed by 3 bases and the J gene end by 2 bases; junction bases not matched to a gene: 6. CDR3 length: 16 amino acids. Here the CDR3 reads CASSLRSGSPYNEQFF. The CDR3 nucleotides are TGTGCCAGCAGCTTGAGAAGCGGGAGTCCCTACAATGAGCAGTTCTTC.

V gene TRBV20-1 combines with J gene TRBJ2-1, with 8 bases identical to TRBD1. With 5 bases clipped from V and 1 base from J, the junction kept 4 bases outside the gene matches. Per the germline V gene, CDR1 is DFQATT and CDR2 is SNEGSKA (reference sequence). The CDR3 has 14 amino acids. CDR3 nucleotides: TGCAGTGCTGGCCAGGGGGCATCCTACAATGAGCAGTTCTTC. It yields the protein CSAGQGASYNEQFF.

This rearrangement joins TRBV3-1 to TRBJ2-1; D remains ambiguous. The CDR3 runs to 13 residues. V shed 4 bases and J shed 8 bases, with 12 bases lying between them. Germline V gives CDR1 LGHDT, CDR2 YNNKEL (reference sequence). CDR3 amino acids: CASSPPSRHEQFF. Written as DNA, the CDR3 is TGTGCCAGCAGCCCGCCCTCGAGGCATGAGCAGTTCTTC.

In its sample, this clonotype was seen many times. V is TRBV5-1 and J is TRBJ1-2, with unresolved D. The CDR3 has 15 amino acids. CDR1 and CDR2 from the germline V gene are SGHRS and YFSETQ. The germline V and J ends were trimmed by 2 bases and 4 bases, with 15 bases remaining between them. The CDR3 DNA sequence: TGCGCCAGCAGCTTATACACCGACCGTTCCTATGGCTACACCTTC. It encodes CASSLYTDRSYGYTF.

The chain recombines TRBV20-1 with TRBJ2-7; D gene uncertain. CDR1 DFQATT and CDR2 SNEGSKA come from the germline V gene (reference sequence). The CDR3 has 12 amino acids. V was shortened by 4 bases and J by 5 bases, with 12 bases between the two germline ends. The CDR3 DNA reads as TGCAGTGCTACAGAAGCTCTGAACGAGCAGTACTTC. This gives the protein CSATEALNEQYF.

The chain employs TRBV30 and TRBJ2-5; D perhaps matches TRBD1 (6 bases). CDR1 and CDR2 (germline): GTSNPN, SVGIG (reference sequence). The CDR3 loop spans 12 amino acids. V was clipped by 3 bases and J by 3 bases, with 8 bases between them. CDR3 amino acids: CAWRQGKETQYF. In DNA form, the CDR3 reads TGTGCCTGGAGGCAGGGGAAAGAGACCCAGTACTTC.

The chain combines TRBV2 with TRBJ2-5; tentative D call: TRBD1 (6 bases). Germline loops: CDR1 SNHLY, CDR2 FYNNEI. This CDR3 spans 13 amino acids. V was trimmed by 4 bases and J by 4 bases, leaving 10 bases between them. CDR3 loop: CASSVKGGETQYF. Here the CDR3 DNA reads TGTGCCAGCAGTGTGAAAGGGGGAGAGACCCAGTACTTC.

This rearrangement joins TRBV7-2 to TRBJ2-5; 7 bases match TRBD1. The germline V gene has CDR1 SGHTA and CDR2 FQGNSA. This CDR3 has 15 amino acids. The J segment lost 2 bases and the V segment lost 5 bases, leaving 8 bases of the junction unmatched. The CDR3 nucleotides read TGTGCCAGCAGCGGCACCGGGACAGTTCAAGAGACCCAGTACTTC. Translating gives CASSGTGTVQETQYF.

The CDR3 loop is CSVERGEAFF. The DNA for the CDR3 is TGCAGCGTTGAGCGGGGGGAGGCTTTCTTT. V is TRBV29-1 and J is TRBJ1-1; the D gene is possibly TRBD1 (5 bases). This CDR3 is built from 10 residues. V lost 3 bases and J 11 bases, leaving 10 bases between the germline ends. Per germline, CDR1 SQVTM and CDR2 ANQGSEA.